This T cell receptor (beta chain) was captured by sequencing in a study of blood T cell repertoires in COVID-19. Turning to the study itself: Researchers got acute and convalescent COVID-19 samples from the United States, Italy and Spain.

From germline, CDR1 is SGHRS and CDR2 YFSETQ. CDR3 size: 17 residues. V was clipped by 4 bases and J by 5 bases; unmatched bases: 9. Original analysis: It was from reference gene primer amplification that nucleated cell counts were estimated. The method was immunoSEQ multiplex PCR; TCRdb's version includes in-frame clones alone and lacks a portion of them. That table is the source of V, J and clone size, and D and trimming were worked out from the DNA. The sample shows around 180,000 clones, 65% to 90% of them seen only once. This chain connects TRBV5-1 to TRBJ2-5, with TRBD2 identical over 15 bases. The material sequenced was peripheral blood. This TCR was sampled from a human donor in a cohort sampled during active COVID-19. CDR3 nucleotides: TGCGCCAGCAGCCCGGGACTAGCGGGAGGAGTGGGGGAGACCCAGTACTTC. This gives the protein CASSPGLAGGVGETQYF.